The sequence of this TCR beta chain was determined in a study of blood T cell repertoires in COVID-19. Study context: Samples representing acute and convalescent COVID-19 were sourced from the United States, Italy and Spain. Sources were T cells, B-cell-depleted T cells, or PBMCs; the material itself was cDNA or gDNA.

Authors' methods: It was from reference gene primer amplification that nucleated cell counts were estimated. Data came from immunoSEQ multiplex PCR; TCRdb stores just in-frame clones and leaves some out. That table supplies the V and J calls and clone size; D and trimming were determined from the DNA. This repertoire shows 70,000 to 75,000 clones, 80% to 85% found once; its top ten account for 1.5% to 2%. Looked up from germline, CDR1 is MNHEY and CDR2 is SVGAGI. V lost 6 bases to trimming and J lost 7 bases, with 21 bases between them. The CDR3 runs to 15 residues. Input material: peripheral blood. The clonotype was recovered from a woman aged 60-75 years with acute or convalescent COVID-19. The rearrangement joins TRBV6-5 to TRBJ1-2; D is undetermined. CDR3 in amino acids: CASRDLRSETSGYTF. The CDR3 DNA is TGTGCCAGCAGAGACCTTAGGAGCGAAACTTCTGGCTACACCTTC.